This note documents a single TCR beta chain sequence. The sample comes from a study of blood T cell repertoires in COVID-19. Study-level information: The United States, Italy and Spain supplied acute and convalescent COVID-19 samples. The analysed material was cDNA or gDNA that came from T cells, B-cell-depleted T cells, or PBMCs.

Under the authors' procedure: The assay estimated nucleated cells by amplifying reference gene primers. Repertoires were generated with immunoSEQ multiplex PCR, while TCRdb's copy carries only in-frame clones and drops some. V and J calls and clone size come straight from that table; D and trimming were deduced from the DNA. Of 150,000 to 200,000 clones listed, 90% were seen once; the top ten hold approximately 0.62%. The CDR3 loop spans 14 amino acids. Germline V gene lookup returns CDR1 SNHLY and CDR2 FYNNEI. Unmatched junction bases numbered 5, after V lost 5 bases and J lost 5 bases. The TCR was taken from a man aged 45-60 years with acute or convalescent COVID-19. The chain is built from TRBV2 and TRBJ2-2; 7 nucleotides line up with TRBD2. Sequences were obtained from peripheral blood. The CDR3 nucleotides read TGTGCCAGCAGTAGCGGGGCGGGGACCGGGGAGCTGTTTTTT. It yields the protein CASSSGAGTGELFF.